This T cell receptor beta chain is drawn from a study of blood T cell repertoires in COVID-19 (dated by TCRdb to 2020 to 2022). Looking at the study overall: Samples covering the acute and convalescent phases of COVID-19 were provided by collaborators in the United States, Italy and Spain. The prospective study material was composed of cDNA or gDNA derived from T cells, B-cell-depleted T cells, or PBMCs. Deeply sampled blood TCRbeta repertoires from subjects exposed to, actively infected with, or recovered from COVID-19 were included in the dataset. A freely available public database, intended as a resource for researchers studying the immune response to SARS-CoV-2, is where the repertoires were released. Samples were obtained from the ongoing ImmuneRACE study (first 160 participants) and from over a thousand subjects provided by 6 global collaborators. Nearly every sample came with metadata listing a de-identified subject ID, COVID-19 status, age in years and sex. Where HLA class I and class II types were available, the types were taken from metadata supplied by the sample provider, not from assay-based typing.

This clone has only one observation. Its antigen is still unknown. Qualities for individual bases were not recorded, and no much larger clone is one base off. TCRbeta CDR3 regions were amplified from genomic DNA using the immunoSEQ Assay, a bias-controlled multiplex PCR. Regarding the original processing steps: Nucleated cell counts per sample were estimated from amplification of reference gene primers within the assay. To quantify the absolute abundance of each unique TCRbeta CDR3 rearrangement, sequence reads were collapsed and filtered. For each sample, productive Simpson clonality was calculated as the square root of Simpson's diversity index over productive rearrangements. The immuneACCESS repertoire file appears here via TCRdb, limited to in-frame rearrangements. These files lack a portion of the clones; in checked studies, under half of the deficit traces to unresolved V genes, and the cause of the others is not known. V, J and clone size are taken as reported in that table, and D and trimming were inferred from the DNA itself. The sample records about 240,000 clones, approximately 87% of which are singletons. Together, the top ten hold about 5.9% of the sample.

The collaborating institutions used their own protocols to collect whole blood in K2EDTA tubes. For TCRbeta analysis, collaborators shipped samples as frozen whole blood, isolated PBMCs, or DNA extracted from either of those sample types. Beyond this particular receptor, the publication reports: The quantity of clinical and demographic metadata differed by source and by participant and was supplied without curation.

Trimming costs V 2 bases and J 4 bases, and their ends lie 8 bases apart. The CDR3, cysteine through phenylalanine, is 12 amino acids long. The only DNA kept is the CDR3, 36 bases in frame from the first base. Taken from the germline V gene (reference sequence), the CDR1 and CDR2 loops are GTSNPN and SVGIG. This receptor was obtained from a man aged 55 to 70 with acute or convalescent COVID-19. Sequencing used peripheral blood. The sequence is built from TRBV30 and TRBJ1-1; the D gene is perhaps TRBD1, from 5 matching bases. The CDR3 is CAWSMGGTEAFF. The nucleotide sequence is given as TGTGCCTGGAGTATGGGGGGCACTGAAGCTTTCTTT.